This entry concerns a single T cell receptor beta chain. Antigen: not known. The data derive from a study of T cells in pancreatic ductal adenocarcinoma. No neoadjuvant therapy was given to the selected pancreatic ductal adenocarcinoma patients before their surgery. Assay: immunoSEQ multiplex PCR; the TCRdb copy retains only in-frame clones and omits some. The data hold approximately 97,000 clones, with about 95% observed a single time. Study observations and caveats: Unique clonotypes were roughly 8-fold more numerous in blood than in tumor. Tumor-versus-blood clonality comparisons may be biased toward lower tumor diversity. This surgical cohort overrepresents the minority presenting with early-stage disease.

Germline CDR1 reads SGHTA; CDR2 reads FQGNSA. This CDR3 has 14 residues. The V and J ends lost 0 bases and 2 bases respectively, with 8 bases between them. The chain has TRBV7-2 and TRBJ2-7, with a tentative D call TRBD2 (5 bases). The sequence was obtained from a human donor with pancreatic ductal adenocarcinoma. The sample was PBMCs. The CDR3 here is CASSLAGATYEQYF. The CDR3 nucleotides read TGTGCCAGCAGCTTAGCGGGAGCCACCTACGAGCAGTACTTC. The full variable domain, completed using reference TRBV7-2 and TRBJ2-7, is GAGVSQSPSNKVTEKGKDVELRCDPISGHTALYWYRQSLGQGLEFLIYFQGNSAPDKSGLPSDRFSAERTGGSVSTLTIQRTQQEDSAVYLCASSLAGATYEQYFGPGTRLTVT.